This T cell receptor (beta chain) was observed in a study of CD8 T cells in Susac syndrome. Reverse transcription of about 0.45 to 1 ug RNA was performed with random hexamers. Multiplex immunoSEQ PCR targeted 54 Vbeta and 13 Jbeta TCR beta segments. In TCRdb, the immunoSEQ multiplex PCR reads were re-called with MiXCR into one record per CDR3 protein. The profile shows about 23,000 distinct CDR3 sequences, just under 95% of them singletons. This sequence originates from a human donor with Susac syndrome. The sequenced material came from CD8+ T cells from PBMCs.

CDR3 sequence: CATQGANYGYTF. CDR3 in DNA: TGTGCCACCCAGGGGGCCAACTATGGCTACACCTTC. The gene calls are TRBV5-6 and TRBJ1-2; the match to TRBD1 covers 8 bases. V lost 9 bases to trimming and J lost 2 bases; unmatched junction nucleotides: 3. This CDR3 has 12 residues. Germline loops: CDR1 SGHDT, CDR2 YYEEEE.